Each of the 23 T cell receptor beta chains below was sequenced from the same sample in a study of T-cell reconstitution after alpha-beta-depleted transplantation in children. As it was prepared, the TCRbeta library received unique molecular identifiers. TCRdb passed the PCR reads through MiXCR, listing each CDR3 protein once. Of hundreds of thousands of distinct CDR3 sequences listed, around 12% are singletons. The input for sequencing was PBMCs from the stem cell graft donor, taken from the stem cell graft. These receptors originate from a human donor who donated a stem cell graft to a child with combined immunodeficiency.

This clonotype was observed many times. This chain joins TRBV7-2 and TRBJ2-7, with TRBD1 identical over 9 bases. The CDR3 totals 14 residues. Germline values: CDR1 SGHTA, CDR2 FQGNSA. Unmatched junction bases numbered 5, after V lost 6 bases and J lost 2 bases. CDR3 sequence: CASRTGGNTYEQYF. The CDR3, as DNA: TGTGCCAGCAGAACAGGGGGCAATACCTACGAGCAGTACTTC.

This clonotype occurred a few times. This CDR3 reads CASSPSDASTGELFF. CDR3 DNA sequence: TGTGCCAGCAGCCCGTCGGACGCCTCCACCGGGGAGCTGTTTTTT. This chain uses TRBV4-2 with TRBJ2-2, with unresolved D. V gave up 4 bases and J gave up 4 bases, with 13 bases separating them. Looked up from germline, CDR1 is LGHNA and CDR2 is YNFKEQ. This CDR3 has 15 residues.

The rearrangement joins TRBV5-6 to TRBJ2-7; the D gene is possibly TRBD2 (5 bases). The CDR3 has 14 residues. Trimming took 0 bases from V and 5 from J, leaving 12 bases between them. Per germline, CDR1 SGHDT and CDR2 YYEEEE. CDR3 residues: CASSLDWEKDEQYF. CDR3 in DNA: TGTGCCAGCAGCTTGGATTGGGAGAAAGACGAGCAGTACTTC.

This clonotype was seen a handful of times. The chain recombines TRBV30 with TRBJ2-1, with TRBD2 matching 8 bases. CDR3 length: 14 amino acids. Germline values: CDR1 GTSNPN, CDR2 SVGIG (reference sequence). With 3 bases clipped from V and 4 bases from J, the junction kept 5 bases outside the gene matches. The CDR3 coding sequence is TGTGCCTGGAGAGCGGGGGAGCAATACAATGAGCAGTTCTTC. This translates into CAWRAGEQYNEQFF.

This clonotype was picked up a small number of times. The rearrangement joins TRBV2 to TRBJ2-5, with 14 bases matching TRBD2. Germline-derived CDR1 and CDR2 are SNHLY and FYNNEI. J lost 5 bases, V lost 7 bases, and 6 bases had no gene match. The CDR3 has 15 amino acids. In DNA form, the CDR3 reads TGTGCCAGCAACGGACTAGCGGGGGGCCGGGAGACCCAGTACTTC. This translates into CASNGLAGGRETQYF.

This clonotype showed up just a few times. This chain connects TRBV12-3 or TRBV12-4 to TRBJ2-1; D gene uncertain. The V end was cut by 7 bases, the J end by 2 bases, with 6 bases between. The CDR3 covers 12 residues. The CDR3 DNA follows: TGTGCCAGCAAGACCGCCTACAATGAGCAGTTCTTC. Translation: CASKTAYNEQFF.

There are many counts of this clonotype. This chain links TRBV20-1 with TRBJ2-7, with TRBD1 matching 7 bases. V lost 6 bases to trimming and J lost 3 bases; unmatched junction nucleotides: 8. Germline CDR1 reads DFQATT; CDR2 reads SNEGSKA (reference sequence). There are 13 residues in the CDR3. The DNA of the CDR3 is TGCAGTGCCCTATTACAGGGGCGCTACGAGCAGTACTTC. Protein sequence: CSALLQGRYEQYF.

This clonotype was seen many times. The chain carries TRBV2 and TRBJ2-5; tentatively, D is TRBD2 (5 bases). Trimming cost V 5 bases and J 0 bases, with 16 bases left between them. The CDR3 length is 16 residues. Germline V gene data show CDR1 as SNHLY and CDR2 as FYNNEI. CDR3 in amino acids: CASSSDEGWDQETQYF. The CDR3 coding sequence is TGTGCCAGCAGTTCCGACGAGGGTTGGGACCAAGAGACCCAGTACTTC. Full variable domain (missing parts from reference TRBV2 and TRBJ2-5): EPEVTQTPSHQVTQMGQEVILRCVPISNHLYFYWYRQILGQKVEFLVSFYNNEISEKSEIFDDQFSVERPDGSNFTLKIRSTKLEDSAMYFCASSSDEGWDQETQYFGPGTRLLVL.

This clonotype is a singleton in its sample. At one end the junction does not follow the germline gene, possibly because of a read error. The rearrangement uses TRBV5-1 and TRBJ2-1, with 9 nucleotides matching TRBD2. Germline-derived CDR1 and CDR2 are SGHRS and YFSETQ. The CDR3 contains 14 residues. The CDR3 DNA sequence: TGCGACAGCAGCGCGGGACTAGCTTCTTTTGAGCAGTTCTTC. This translates into CDSSAGLASFEQFF.

This clonotype was counted many times. The chain couples TRBV5-6 to TRBJ2-1, with D possibly matching TRBD2 (6 bases). The CDR3 spans 16 residues. Trimming shortened V by 1 base and J by 3 bases, and 14 bases separated the two germline ends. Germline CDR1 SGHDT, CDR2 YYEEEE. The CDR3 protein is CASSLSSTSYYNEQFF. The CDR3 region has the DNA TGTGCCAGCAGCTTGTCTTCGACTAGTTACTACAATGAGCAGTTCTTC.

A note on this clonotype: It may be a read error: a sequence one base away is much more abundant. This likely comes from a read error, as the CDR3 has no conserved phenylalanine or tryptophan at its end. The J gene is TRBJ1-4, the V gene TRBV7-6; D possibly corresponds to TRBD1 (5 bases). V was shortened by 4 bases and J by 5 bases, with 11 bases between the two germline ends. The CDR3 runs to 14 residues. Germline V gene lookup returns CDR1 SGHVS and CDR2 FNYEAQ. The CDR3 DNA follows: TGTGCCAGCAGCTCCGACGAGGGGAATGAAAAACTGTTTTCT. Translated: CASSSDEGNEKLFS.

This chain links TRBV12-3 or TRBV12-4 with TRBJ2-1; 14 bases are a match to TRBD2. The V and J ends lost 5 bases and 9 bases, in that order; junction bases with no gene match: 6. The CDR3 is 15 residues long. The CDR3 coding sequence is TGTGCCAGCAGTAGGACTAGCGGGGGGTCTCGTGAGCAGTTCTTC. Its protein product is CASSRTSGGSREQFF.

CDR3 amino acids: CASRRGDNTEAFF. The DNA for the CDR3 is TGCGCCAGCAGACGGGGGGATAACACTGAAGCTTTCTTT. The chain carries TRBV4-3 and TRBJ1-1; weak D call: TRBD1 (5 bases). Trimming pared 6 bases from V and 2 bases from J, leaving 10 bases between. CDR3 length equals 13 residues. The germline CDR1 and CDR2 sequences are LGHNA and YSLEER.

There are many counts of this clonotype. This chain links TRBV12-3 or TRBV12-4 with TRBJ2-7; no reliable D call. V dropped 6 bases and J dropped 3 bases, with 18 bases sitting between them. The CDR3 length is 15 residues. CDR3 sequence (DNA): TGTGCCAGCAGCCTCGGCGGATGGAATGACTACGAGCAGTACTTC. As protein: CASSLGGWNDYEQYF.

This clonotype occurred many times. J is TRBJ1-1 and V is TRBV12-3 or TRBV12-4; a weak D match, TRBD1 (6 bases). Trimming left V 4 bases short and J 6 bases short, with 9 bases between. This CDR3 comprises 12 residues. The CDR3 protein is CASSSQGSEAFF. The CDR3, as DNA: TGTGCCAGCAGTTCACAGGGTTCTGAAGCTTTCTTT.

This clonotype has ten or more counts. The chain uses TRBV12-3 or TRBV12-4 and TRBJ2-1, with TRBD2 as a possible D gene (5 bases). CDR3 length: 12 residues. Trimming shortened V by 3 bases and J by 7 bases, and 7 bases separated the two germline ends. This chain's CDR3 is CASSFWENEQFF. In DNA form, the CDR3 reads TGTGCCAGCAGTTTTTGGGAGAATGAGCAGTTCTTC.

The chain joins TRBV9 to TRBJ1-3; possible D gene TRBD1, 5 bases. Per the germline V gene, CDR1 is SGDLS and CDR2 is YYNGEE. Between the trimmed V and J ends, which lost 6 bases and 0 bases, there was a span of 19 bases. The CDR3 is 17 amino acids. In DNA, the CDR3 is TGTGCCAGCACACTGGGACGGACCATGTTCTCTGGAAACACCATATATTTT. Its protein product is CASTLGRTMFSGNTIYF.

This sequence joins TRBV6-5 and TRBJ2-2; D is undetermined. Trimming removed 0 bases at V and 10 bases at J, with 9 bases between. CDR1 is MNHEY and CDR2 is SVGAGI in the germline V gene. The CDR3 covers 13 residues. This CDR3 is CASSYSAGEELFF. Written as DNA, the CDR3 is TGTGCCAGCAGTTACTCAGCTGGGGAGGAGCTGTTTTTT.

The genes are TRBV12-3 or TRBV12-4 and TRBJ2-2; tentatively, D is TRBD1 (6 bases). The germline V and J ends were trimmed by 5 bases and 10 bases, with 23 bases remaining between them. The CDR3 runs to 16 residues. CDR3 sequence: CASSRPSLGAFVELFF. For the CDR3, the DNA is TGTGCCAGCAGTCGGCCCTCTCTGGGGGCCTTTGTGGAGCTGTTTTTT.

This clonotype was detected ten times or more. The chain couples TRBV30 to TRBJ2-1; D ambiguous. Germline V gene data show CDR1 as GTSNPN and CDR2 as SVGIG (reference sequence). The V end was cut by 0 bases, the J end by 5 bases, with 11 bases between. This CDR3 comprises 14 residues. CDR3 in amino acids: CAWSVSDSHNEQFF. Here the CDR3 DNA reads TGTGCCTGGAGTGTGAGCGACTCACACAATGAGCAGTTCTTC.

The CDR3 DNA reads as TGTGCCAGCAGCTCGGACAGCTCTGGAAACACCATATATTTT. Its protein is CASSSDSSGNTIYF. The rearrangement links TRBV7-9 to TRBJ1-3, with D perhaps matching TRBD1 (6 bases). The germline gives CDR1 SEHNR, CDR2 FQNEAQ (reference sequence). This CDR3 region has 14 residues. V was pared by 4 bases and J by 0 bases, with 7 bases between.

This clonotype occurred a few times. The chain is built from TRBV4-3 and TRBJ2-3; unclear D gene. The CDR3 spans 11 residues. V gave up 0 bases and J gave up 7 bases, with 2 bases separating them. Germline V gene lookup returns CDR1 LGHNA and CDR2 YSLEER. CDR3 bases: TGCGCCAGCAGCCAAGAAAATACGCAGTATTTT. Protein product: CASSQENTQYF.

This clonotype was seen more than once but under ten times. The rearrangement uses TRBV12-3 or TRBV12-4 and TRBJ2-3; 14 bases are shared with TRBD2. CDR3 length equals 18 residues. With 3 bases clipped from V and 0 bases from J, the junction kept 5 bases outside the gene matches. The CDR3 spells CASSFGTSGGPSTDTQYF. CDR3 in DNA: TGTGCCAGCAGTTTTGGGACTAGCGGGGGCCCTAGCACAGATACGCAGTATTTT.